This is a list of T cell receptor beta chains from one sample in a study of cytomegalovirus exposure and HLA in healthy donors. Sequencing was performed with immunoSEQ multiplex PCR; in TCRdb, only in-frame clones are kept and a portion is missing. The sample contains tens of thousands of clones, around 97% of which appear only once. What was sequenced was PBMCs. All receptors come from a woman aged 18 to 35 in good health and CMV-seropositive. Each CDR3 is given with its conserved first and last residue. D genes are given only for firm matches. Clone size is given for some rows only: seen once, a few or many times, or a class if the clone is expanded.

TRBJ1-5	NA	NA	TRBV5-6	TGTGCCAGCAGCTGGGCCAGGAATCAGCCCCAGCATTTT	CASSWARNQPQHF
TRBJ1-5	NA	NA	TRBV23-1	TGCGCCAGCAGTCGGGCTCCCGAGGGTAGTCAGCCCCAGCATTTT	CASSRAPEGSQPQHF
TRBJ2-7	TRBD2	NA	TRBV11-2	TGTGCCAGCAGCGTTACTAGCGGGAGGGCGTACGAGCAGTACTTC	CASSVTSGRAYEQYF
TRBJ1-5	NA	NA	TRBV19	TGTGCCAGTAGTATAGATTCAGGACAGCCCCAGCATTTT	CASSIDSGQPQHF
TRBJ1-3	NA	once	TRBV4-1	TGCGCCAGCAGCCAAGTGAGAAAATTACGGGCCACCGGGACTGGAAACACCATATATTTT	CASSQVRKLRATGTGNTIYF
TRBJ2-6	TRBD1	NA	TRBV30	TGTGCCTTCCAGCCGGGACAGGGGGCTAGGGGGGCCAACGTCCTGACTTTC	CAFQPGQGARGANVLTF
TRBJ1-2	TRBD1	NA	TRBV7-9	TGTGCCAGCAGCCCTCCCGGTTTGGCAGGGGGAGTCTATGGCTACACCTTC	CASSPPGLAGGVYGYTF
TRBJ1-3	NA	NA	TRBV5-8	TGTGCCAGCAGCTTGCCCGGGACTCCTGGAAACACCATATATTTT	CASSLPGTPGNTIYF
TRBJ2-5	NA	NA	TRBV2	TGTGCCAGCAGTGATACGACAGAACGCCAAGAGACCCAGTACTTC	CASSDTTERQETQYF
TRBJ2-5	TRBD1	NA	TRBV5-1	TGCGCCAGCAGCTTGGTGTGGACAGGGGGGACCCAGTACTTC	CASSLVWTGGTQYF
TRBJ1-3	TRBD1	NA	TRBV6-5	TGTGCCAGCAGTTACACAGGGGATAGTGGAAACACCATATATTTT	CASSYTGDSGNTIYF
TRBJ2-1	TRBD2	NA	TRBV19	TGTGCCAGTACGCTAGCGGGAACCAATGAGCAGTTCTTC	CASTLAGTNEQFF
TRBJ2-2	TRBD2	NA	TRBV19	TGTGCCAGTAGTATCGGGCTAGCGGGGCCGAACACCGGGGAGCTGTTTTTT	CASSIGLAGPNTGELFF
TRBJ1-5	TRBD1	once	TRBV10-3	TGTGCCATCAGTGTCGGGGGCAGGGGGTACAATCAGCCCCAGCATTTT	CAISVGGRGYNQPQHF
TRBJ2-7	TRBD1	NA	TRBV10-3	TGTGCCATCAGTGAAAGGGACAGGGGGAACGAGGTGGGCGAGCAGTACTTC	CAISERDRGNEVGEQYF
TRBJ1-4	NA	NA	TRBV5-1	TGCGCCAGCAGCTTGGACAGGTTGGGTAATGAAAAACTGTTTTTT	CASSLDRLGNEKLFF
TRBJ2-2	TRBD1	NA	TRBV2	TGTGCCAGCAGTTCCTTGGACAGGGGGACCGGGGAGCTGTTTTTT	CASSSLDRGTGELFF
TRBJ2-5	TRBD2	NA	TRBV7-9	TGTGCCAGCAGCTCCGTAGCGGGAGTCCCGGGAGAGACCCAGTACTTC	CASSSVAGVPGETQYF
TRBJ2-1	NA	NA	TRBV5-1	TGCGCCAGCAGCTTGGGGGCAGGGGTGCACAATGAGCAGTTCTTC	CASSLGAGVHNEQFF
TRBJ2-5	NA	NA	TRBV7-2	TGTGCCAGCAGCTTAGCCGTGACTAGAGGCCAAGAGACCCAGTACTTC	CASSLAVTRGQETQYF
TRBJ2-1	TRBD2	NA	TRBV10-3	TGTGCCATCAGTGAACGGCGGGAGGGCCGGGAGCAGTTCTTC	CAISERREGREQFF
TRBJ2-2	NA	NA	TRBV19	TGTGCCAGTAGGAGCGAAGTGAACACCGGGGAGCTGTTTTTT	CASRSEVNTGELFF
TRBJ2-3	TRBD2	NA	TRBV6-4	TGTGCCAGCAGTGACTCGAAACTAGCGGGAGGAACGCAGTATTTT	CASSDSKLAGGTQYF
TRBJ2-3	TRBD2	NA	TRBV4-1	TGCGCCAGCAGCCAACCCTGGGGACTAGCGCGCACAGATACGCAGTATTTT	CASSQPWGLARTDTQYF
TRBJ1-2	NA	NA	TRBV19	TGTGCCAGTAGTACCCAGGGGACCCCTGACTATGGCTACACCTTC	CASSTQGTPDYGYTF
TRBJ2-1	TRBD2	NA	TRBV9	TGTGCCAGCAGCCCCGGGGGGAGCTCCTACAATGAGCAGTTCTTC	CASSPGGSSYNEQFF
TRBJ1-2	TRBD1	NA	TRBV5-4	TGTGCCAGCAGCTTGTACGGGACAGGGAACTATGGCTACACCTTC	CASSLYGTGNYGYTF
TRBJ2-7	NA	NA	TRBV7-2	TGTGCCAGCAGCTTAACCGGTGCCTACGAGCAGTACTTC	CASSLTGAYEQYF
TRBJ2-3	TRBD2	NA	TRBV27	TGTGCCAGCGCTCTAGCGGGAGTTCTAGGGGATACGCAGTATTTT	CASALAGVLGDTQYF
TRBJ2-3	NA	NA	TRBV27	TGTGCCAGCAGTTTAAAGCGAGTAGATACGCAGTATTTT	CASSLKRVDTQYF
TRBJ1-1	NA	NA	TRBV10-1	TGCGCCAGCAGGCCTGGACTGTCGAACACTGAAGCTTTCTTT	CASRPGLSNTEAFF
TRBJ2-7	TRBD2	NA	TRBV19	TGTGCCAGTAGTATGATGGGACTAGATTCAGACGAGCAGTACTTC	CASSMMGLDSDEQYF
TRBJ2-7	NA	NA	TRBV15	TGTGCCACCAGCATTCTCCGGGACTCAGGCACCGAGCAGTACTTC	CATSILRDSGTEQYF
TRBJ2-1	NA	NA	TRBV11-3	TGTGCCAGCAGCTTAGAGGCAGGGCTAAATGAGCAGTTCTTC	CASSLEAGLNEQFF
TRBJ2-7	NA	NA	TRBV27	TGTGCCAGCAGTTTAATCGGCTACGAGCAGTACTTC	CASSLIGYEQYF
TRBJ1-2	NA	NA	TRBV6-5	TGTGCCAGCAGTTACGCCCCCCAGGGCAACTATGGCTACACCTTC	CASSYAPQGNYGYTF
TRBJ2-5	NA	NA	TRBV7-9	TGTGCCAGCAGCCAGACAAGGGACTGGATACAAGAGACCCAGTACTTC	CASSQTRDWIQETQYF
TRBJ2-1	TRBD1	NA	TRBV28	TGTGCCAGCAGTTACCGGGACAGGGTTTACAATGAGCAGTTCTTC	CASSYRDRVYNEQFF
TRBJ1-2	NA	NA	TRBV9	TGTGCCAGCAGCTCGAAAGGCCGGGGGGCGACTGGCTACACCTTC	CASSSKGRGATGYTF
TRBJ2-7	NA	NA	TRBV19	TGTGCCAGTAGTATAGTGTTTCCGCGGGACTCCTACGAGCAGTACTTC	CASSIVFPRDSYEQYF
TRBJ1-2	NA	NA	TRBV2	TGTGCCAGCACCCCTCGGACAGCAAATACGGCCCATGGCTACACCTTC	CASTPRTANTAHGYTF
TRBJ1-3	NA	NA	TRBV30	TGTGCCTGGAGACTTCCTGGAAACACCATATATTTT	CAWRLPGNTIYF
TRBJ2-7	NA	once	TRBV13	TGTGCCAGCAGCTGGACTCTGGTTCGGCGGGAATCCTACGAGCAGTACTTC	CASSWTLVRRESYEQYF
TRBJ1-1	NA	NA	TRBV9	TGTGCCAGCAGCGAGTACAGGGCGATGAACACTGAAGCTTTCTTT	CASSEYRAMNTEAFF
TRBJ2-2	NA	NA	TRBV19	TGTGCCAGTAGTATCAGGCATCCCGGCACCGGGGAGCTGTTTTTT	CASSIRHPGTGELFF
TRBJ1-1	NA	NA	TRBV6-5	TGTGCCAGCAGTGCGTTGAACACTGAAGCTTTCTTT	CASSALNTEAFF
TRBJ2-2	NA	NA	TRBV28	TGTGCCAGCAGTCTCGGGACCGGGGAGCTGTTTTTT	CASSLGTGELFF
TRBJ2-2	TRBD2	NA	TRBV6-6	TGTGCCAGCAGTGGACTAGCGGGAGGTTCCGGGGAGCTGTTTTTT	CASSGLAGGSGELFF
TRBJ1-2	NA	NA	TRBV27	TGTGCCAGCAGTTCTCGGGAGGGTATCAACTATGGCTACACCTTC	CASSSREGINYGYTF
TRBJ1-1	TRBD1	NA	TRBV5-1	TGCGCCAGCAGCTTTAAGGACAGGCCCATGAACACTGAAGCTTTCTTT	CASSFKDRPMNTEAFF
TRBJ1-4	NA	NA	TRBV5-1	TGCGCCAGCAGACCTAACACGGGAGCTAATGAAAAACTGTTTTTT	CASRPNTGANEKLFF
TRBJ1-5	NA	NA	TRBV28	TGTGCCAGCAGTTTATGGGCAGGGGCGCTCAATCAGCCCCAGCATTTT	CASSLWAGALNQPQHF
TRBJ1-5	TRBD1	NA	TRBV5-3	TGTGCCAGAAGCAGCCGGGACAGGGTGAATCAGCCCCAGCATTTT	CARSSRDRVNQPQHF
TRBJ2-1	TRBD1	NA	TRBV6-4	TGTGCCAGCAGTCCCCTTGGACAGGTGTCCTACAATGAGCAGTTCTTC	CASSPLGQVSYNEQFF